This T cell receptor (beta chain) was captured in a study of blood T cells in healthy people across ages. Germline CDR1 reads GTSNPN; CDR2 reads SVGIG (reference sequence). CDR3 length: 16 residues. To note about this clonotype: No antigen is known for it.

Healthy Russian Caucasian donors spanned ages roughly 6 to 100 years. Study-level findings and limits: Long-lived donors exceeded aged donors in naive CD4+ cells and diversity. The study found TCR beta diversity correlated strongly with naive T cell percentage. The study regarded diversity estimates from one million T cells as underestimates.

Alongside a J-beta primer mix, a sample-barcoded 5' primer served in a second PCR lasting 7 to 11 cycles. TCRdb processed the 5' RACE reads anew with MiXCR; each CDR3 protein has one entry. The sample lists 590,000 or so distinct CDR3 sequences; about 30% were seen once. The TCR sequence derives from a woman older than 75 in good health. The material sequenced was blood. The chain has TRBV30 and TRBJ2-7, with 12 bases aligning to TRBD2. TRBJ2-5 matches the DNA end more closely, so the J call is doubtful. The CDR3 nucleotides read TGTGCCTGGAGGCCTCTAGCGGGGGGGCCTCGTGGGACCCAGTACTTC. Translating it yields CAWRPLAGGPRGTQYF.